The 9 T cell receptor beta chains listed next were all sequenced from one sample in a study of blood T cell repertoires in COVID-19. Only in-frame clones appear in the TCRdb table, and some are missing; sequencing was by immunoSEQ multiplex PCR. The sample shows more than 300,000 clones, about nine tenths of them seen only once. Sequenced sample: PBMCs or T cells enriched from blood (not recorded which). The receptors were sampled from a man aged 30 to 45 who had recovered from COVID-19.

This sequence joins TRBV4-1 and TRBJ2-7; 8 bases fit TRBD1. This CDR3 comprises 16 residues. The germline V gene has CDR1 MGHRA and CDR2 YSYEKL. The junction had 8 bases not matched to a gene; V was cut back by 2 bases and J by 2 bases. The CDR3 nucleotides are TGCGCCAGCAGCCAACTCATGGGACAGGCGGCCTACGAGCAGTACTTC. This sequence encodes CASSQLMGQAAYEQYF.

The rearrangement uses TRBV24-1 and TRBJ1-1; no clear D gene. Germline V gives CDR1 KGHDR, CDR2 SFDVKD. The V end was cut by 3 bases, the J end by 4 bases, with 11 bases between. CDR3 length: 14 residues. The CDR3 here is CATSDPRAPTEAFF. CDR3 nucleotides: TGTGCCACCAGTGATCCTCGAGCCCCCACTGAAGCTTTCTTT.

This chain uses TRBV2 with TRBJ1-5; 7 nucleotides line up with TRBD1. After removal of 10 bases from V and 2 bases from J, the junction contained 11 bases not matched to a gene. Germline V CDR1 and CDR2: SNHLY, FYNNEI. There are 15 residues in the CDR3. CDR3 coding DNA: TGTGCCACCTCGACAGGGCGATCGGGCAATCAGCCCCAGCATTTT. Translating it yields CATSTGRSGNQPQHF. Filled out from reference TRBV2 and TRBJ1-5, the complete variable domain reads EPEVTQTPSHQVTQMGQEVILRCVPISNHLYFYWYRQILGQKVEFLVSFYNNEISEKSEIFDDQFSVERPDGSNFTLKIRSTKLEDSAMYFCATSTGRSGNQPQHFGDGTRLSIL.

This chain uses TRBV7-6 with TRBJ1-6; 10 bases line up with TRBD1. The trim removed 1 base at V and 10 bases at J, leaving 4 bases unmatched. Germline V gene sequence: CDR1 SGHVS, CDR2 FNYEAQ. The CDR3 is made up of 15 amino acids. The CDR3 region is CASSLGGTGASPLHF. The CDR3 DNA sequence: TGTGCCAGCAGCTTAGGCGGGACAGGGGCCTCACCCCTCCACTTT.

The chain has TRBV2 and TRBJ2-3; unclear D gene. V lost 6 bases and J 4 bases, leaving 5 bases between the germline ends. The length of the CDR3 is 11 residues. Looked up from germline, CDR1 is SNHLY and CDR2 is FYNNEI. For the CDR3, the DNA is TGTGCCAGCAGATCGGCAGATACGCAGTATTTT. It translates to CASRSADTQYF.

This chain uses TRBV4-1 with TRBJ2-7; the D is unclear. The CDR3 is made up of 11 amino acids. With 0 bases removed from V and 7 bases from J, the gap between germline ends came to 4 bases. Germline assignment: CDR1 MGHRA and CDR2 YSYEKL. The CDR3 spells CASSQDGEQYF. Written as DNA, the CDR3 is TGCGCCAGCAGCCAAGACGGTGAGCAGTACTTC.

The V and J genes are TRBV29-1 and TRBJ2-7, with 10 bases identical to TRBD2. The CDR3 has 14 amino acids. J was trimmed by 7 bases and V by 7 bases; bases with no gene match: 13. Germline lookup yields CDR1 SQVTM and CDR2 ANQGSEA. The CDR3 bases are TGCAGCGCCCGAACCCTAGCGGGAGTTAAAGAGCAGTACTTC. Its translation: CSARTLAGVKEQYF.

V is TRBV29-1 and J is TRBJ1-2, with 9 bases lining up with TRBD1. Germline trimming cut 7 bases from V and 6 bases from J; bases unmatched to any gene: 15. Germline V gene data show CDR1 as SQVTM and CDR2 as ANQGSEA. There are 15 residues in the CDR3. The CDR3 here is CSAANNRGLKHGYTF. CDR3 in DNA: TGCAGCGCAGCAAATAACAGGGGGCTGAAGCATGGCTACACCTTC. Drawing the rest from reference TRBV29-1 and TRBJ1-2, the complete variable domain is SAVISQKPSRDICQRGTSLTIQCQVDSQVTMMFWYRQQPGQSLTLIATANQGSEATYESGFVIDKFPISRPNLTFSTLTVSNMSPEDSSIYLCSAANNRGLKHGYTFGSGTRLTVV.

As DNA, the CDR3 is TGTGCCTGGAGTGCGCCTCCGCCGGGGGGGACATGGTTCTTC. It is translated as CAWSAPPPGGTWFF. The chain is built from TRBV30 and TRBJ2-1, with TRBD2 matching over 8 bases. J was trimmed by 15 bases and V by 1 base; bases with no gene match: 14. Germline lookup yields CDR1 GTSNPN and CDR2 SVGIG (reference sequence). This CDR3 has 14 residues.